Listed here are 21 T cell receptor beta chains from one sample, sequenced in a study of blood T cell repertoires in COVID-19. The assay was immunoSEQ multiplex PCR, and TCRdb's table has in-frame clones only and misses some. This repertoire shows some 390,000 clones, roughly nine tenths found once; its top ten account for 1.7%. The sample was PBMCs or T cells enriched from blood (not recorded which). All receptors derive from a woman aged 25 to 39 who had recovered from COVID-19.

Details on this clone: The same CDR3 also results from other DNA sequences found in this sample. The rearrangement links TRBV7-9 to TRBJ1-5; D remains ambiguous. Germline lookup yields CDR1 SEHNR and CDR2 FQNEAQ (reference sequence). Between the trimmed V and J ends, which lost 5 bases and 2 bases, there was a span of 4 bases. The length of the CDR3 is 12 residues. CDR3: CASSPGNQPQHF. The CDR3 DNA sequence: TGTGCCAGCAGCCCAGGCAATCAGCCCCAGCATTTT.

DNA of the CDR3: TGTGCCAGCAGCTCACGCGATGGGCTACCGTATGGCTACACCTTC. Translating it yields CASSSRDGLPYGYTF. This chain connects TRBV5-4 to TRBJ1-2; D unclear. V was pared by 3 bases and J by 5 bases, with 17 bases between. The germline V gene encodes CDR1 SGHNT and CDR2 YYREEE (reference sequence). This CDR3 is built from 15 residues.

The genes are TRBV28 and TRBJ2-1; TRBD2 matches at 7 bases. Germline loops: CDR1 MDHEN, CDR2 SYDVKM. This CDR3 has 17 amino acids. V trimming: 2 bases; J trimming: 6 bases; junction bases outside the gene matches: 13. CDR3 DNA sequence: TGTGCCAGCAGTTTAGATCGAGCGGGACGCGCTTCCAATGAGCAGTTCTTC. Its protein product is CASSLDRAGRASNEQFF.

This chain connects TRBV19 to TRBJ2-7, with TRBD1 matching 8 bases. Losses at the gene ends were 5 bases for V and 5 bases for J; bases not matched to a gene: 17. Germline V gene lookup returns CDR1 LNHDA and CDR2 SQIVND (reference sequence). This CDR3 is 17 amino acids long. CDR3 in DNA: TGTGCCAGTAGTGCGCGGATACAGGGGGTGTACTTCCACGAGCAGTACTTC. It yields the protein CASSARIQGVYFHEQYF.

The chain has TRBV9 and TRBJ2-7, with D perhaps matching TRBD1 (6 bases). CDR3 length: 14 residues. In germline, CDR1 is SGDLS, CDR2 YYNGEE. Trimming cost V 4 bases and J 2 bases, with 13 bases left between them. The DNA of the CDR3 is TGTGCCAGCAGCATAACAGGGAATACCTACGAGCAGTACTTC. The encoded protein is CASSITGNTYEQYF.

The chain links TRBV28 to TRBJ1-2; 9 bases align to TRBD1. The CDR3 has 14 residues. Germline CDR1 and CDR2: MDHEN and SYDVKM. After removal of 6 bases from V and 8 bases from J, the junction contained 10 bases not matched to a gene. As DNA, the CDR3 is TGTGCCAGCAGCCCGGGACAGGGAGCCCGGGGCTACACCTTC. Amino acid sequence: CASSPGQGARGYTF.

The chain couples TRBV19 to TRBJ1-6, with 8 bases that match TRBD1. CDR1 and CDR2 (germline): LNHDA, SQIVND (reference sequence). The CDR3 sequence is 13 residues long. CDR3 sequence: CPRPGQAHSPLHF. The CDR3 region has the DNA TGTCCACGACCGGGACAGGCGCATTCACCCCTCCACTTT. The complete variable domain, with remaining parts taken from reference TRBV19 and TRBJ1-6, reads DGGITQSPKYLFRKEGQNVTLSCEQNLNHDAMYWYRQDPGQGLRLIYYSQIVNDFQKGDIAEGYSVSREKKESFPLTVTSAQKNPTAFYLCPRPGQAHSPLHFGNGTRLTVT.

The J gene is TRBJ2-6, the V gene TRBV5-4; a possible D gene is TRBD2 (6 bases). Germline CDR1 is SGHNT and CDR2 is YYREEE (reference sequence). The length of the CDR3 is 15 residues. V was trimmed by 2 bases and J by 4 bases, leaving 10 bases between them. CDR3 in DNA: TGTGCCAGCAGCTTCGGGAGACAAGGGGCCAACGTCCTGACTTTC. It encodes CASSFGRQGANVLTF.

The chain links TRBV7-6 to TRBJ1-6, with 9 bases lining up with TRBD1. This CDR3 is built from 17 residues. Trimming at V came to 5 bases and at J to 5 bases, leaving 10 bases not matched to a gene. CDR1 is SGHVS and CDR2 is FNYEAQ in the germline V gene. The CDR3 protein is CASSPNLRDRDNSPLHF. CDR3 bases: TGTGCCAGCAGCCCCAATTTGCGGGACAGGGATAATTCACCCCTCCACTTT.

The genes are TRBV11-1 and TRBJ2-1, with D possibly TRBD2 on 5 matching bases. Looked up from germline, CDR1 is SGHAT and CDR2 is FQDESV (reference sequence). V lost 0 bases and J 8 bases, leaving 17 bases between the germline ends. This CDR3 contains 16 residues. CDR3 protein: CASSLAGLTLGHEQFF. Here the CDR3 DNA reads TGTGCCAGCAGCTTAGCAGGACTCACTCTAGGGCATGAGCAGTTCTTC.

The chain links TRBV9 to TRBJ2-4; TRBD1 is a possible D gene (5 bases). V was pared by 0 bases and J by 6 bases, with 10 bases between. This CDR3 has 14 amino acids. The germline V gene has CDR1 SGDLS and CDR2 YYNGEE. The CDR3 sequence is CASSVGGTGNIQYF. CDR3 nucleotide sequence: TGTGCCAGCAGCGTAGGGGGCACGGGAAACATTCAGTACTTC.

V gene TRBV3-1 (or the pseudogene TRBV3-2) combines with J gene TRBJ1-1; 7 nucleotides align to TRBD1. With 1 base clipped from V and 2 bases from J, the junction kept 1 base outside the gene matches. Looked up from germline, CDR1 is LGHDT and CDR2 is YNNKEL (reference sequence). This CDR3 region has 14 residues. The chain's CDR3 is CASSQGDRNTEAFF. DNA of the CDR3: TGTGCCAGCAGCCAAGGGGACAGAAACACTGAAGCTTTCTTT.

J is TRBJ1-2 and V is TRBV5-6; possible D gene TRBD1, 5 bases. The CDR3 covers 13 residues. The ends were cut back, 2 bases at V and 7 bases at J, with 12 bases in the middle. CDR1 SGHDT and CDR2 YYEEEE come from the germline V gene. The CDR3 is CASSFSQGGGYTF. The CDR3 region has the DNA TGTGCCAGCAGCTTCAGTCAGGGCGGTGGCTACACCTTC.

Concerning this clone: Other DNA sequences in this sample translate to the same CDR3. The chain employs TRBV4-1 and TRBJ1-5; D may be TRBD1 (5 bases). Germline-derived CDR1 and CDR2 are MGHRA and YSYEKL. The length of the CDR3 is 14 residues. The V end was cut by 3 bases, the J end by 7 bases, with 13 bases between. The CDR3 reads CASSHSQGLQPQHF. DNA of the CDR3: TGCGCCAGCAGCCACTCGCAGGGTCTGCAGCCCCAGCATTTT.

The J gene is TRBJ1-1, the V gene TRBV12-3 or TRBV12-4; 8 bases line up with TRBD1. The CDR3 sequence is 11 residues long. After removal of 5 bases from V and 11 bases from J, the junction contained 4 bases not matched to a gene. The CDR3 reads CASSPGTGAFF. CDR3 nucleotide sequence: TGTGCCAGCAGTCCCGGGACAGGTGCTTTCTTT.

CDR3 region: CASSLKQGFAEAFF. DNA for the CDR3: TGTGCCAGCAGCCTAAAACAGGGATTTGCTGAAGCTTTCTTT. V gene TRBV5-4 combines with J gene TRBJ1-1; possible D gene TRBD1, 6 bases. CDR3 length equals 14 residues. From germline, CDR1 is SGHNT and CDR2 YYREEE (reference sequence). The V and J ends lost 4 bases and 6 bases respectively, with 16 bases between them.

The CDR3 sequence: CASQGTGGYTF. The CDR3 coding sequence is TGTGCCAGTCAGGGGACAGGGGGCTACACCTTC. This chain connects TRBV5-4 to TRBJ1-2; TRBD1 matches at 9 bases. J lost 8 bases, V lost 8 bases, and 4 bases had no gene match. The CDR3 loop spans 11 amino acids. Germline lookup yields CDR1 SGHNT and CDR2 YYREEE (reference sequence).

The CDR3 reads CASSLVSDRTNTGELFF. The CDR3 DNA reads as TGTGCCAGCAGCTTAGTATCGGACAGGACGAACACCGGGGAGCTGTTTTTT. The chain links TRBV7-8 to TRBJ2-2; 7 bases map to TRBD1. In germline, CDR1 is SGHVS, CDR2 FQNEAQ. Trimming at V came to 1 base and at J to 0 bases, leaving 5 bases not matched to a gene. The length of the CDR3 is 17 residues.

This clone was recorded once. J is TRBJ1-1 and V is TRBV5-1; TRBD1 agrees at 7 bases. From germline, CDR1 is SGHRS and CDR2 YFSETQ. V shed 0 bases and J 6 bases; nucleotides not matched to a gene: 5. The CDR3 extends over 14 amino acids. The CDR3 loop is CASSLVEGAAEAFF. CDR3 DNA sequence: TGCGCCAGCAGCTTGGTTGAGGGGGCTGCTGAAGCTTTCTTT.

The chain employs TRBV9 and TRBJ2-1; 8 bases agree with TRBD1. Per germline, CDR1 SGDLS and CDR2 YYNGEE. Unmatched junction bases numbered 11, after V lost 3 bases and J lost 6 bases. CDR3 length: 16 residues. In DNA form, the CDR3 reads TGTGCCAGCAGCGCCCAGGCCGGACAGGGCTTCAATGAGCAGTTCTTC. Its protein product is CASSAQAGQGFNEQFF.

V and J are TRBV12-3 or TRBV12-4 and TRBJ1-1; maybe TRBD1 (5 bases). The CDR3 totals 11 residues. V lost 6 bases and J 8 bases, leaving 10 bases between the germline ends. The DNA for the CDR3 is TGTGCCAGCAGCCACAGGTACGAAGCTTTCTTT. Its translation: CASSHRYEAFF.